A single sample is the source of the 4 T cell receptor beta chains below, sequenced in a study of technical replicates of blood from several donors. Method: immunoSEQ multiplex PCR; TCRdb's copy keeps in-frame clones and lacks some. The top ten hold 0.23% of the sample, which has about 98,000 clones, around 95% seen once. The material sequenced was T cells isolated from PBMCs. The receptors were gathered from a human donor in good health.

This rearrangement joins TRBV5-1 to TRBJ2-4, with 8 bases that match TRBD1. Germline V gives CDR1 SGHRS, CDR2 YFSETQ. The CDR3 loop spans 15 amino acids. V dropped 4 bases and J dropped 0; count of bases not matched to a gene: 3. The CDR3: CASSPGQVAKNIQYF. The DNA for the CDR3 is TGCGCCAGCAGCCCGGGACAGGTAGCCAAAAACATTCAGTACTTC.

The V call is TRBV5-5, the J call TRBJ1-4; perhaps TRBD1 as D (5 bases). The V end was cut by 2 bases, the J end by 8 bases, with 10 bases between. This CDR3 contains 13 residues. Germline V lookup: CDR1 SGHKS, CDR2 YYEKEE (reference sequence). CDR3 sequence: CASSFVEGEKLFF. The CDR3 DNA follows: TGTGCCAGCAGCTTTGTGGAGGGGGAAAAACTGTTTTTT.

The chain employs TRBV28 and TRBJ2-7; D call uncertain. The length of the CDR3 is 14 residues. Germline V lookup: CDR1 MDHEN, CDR2 SYDVKM. V lost 3 bases and J 2 bases, leaving 11 bases between the germline ends. The CDR3 sequence is CASSLRMSPYEQYF. The CDR3, as DNA: TGTGCCAGCAGTTTGCGGATGTCACCCTACGAGCAGTACTTC. The variable domain in full, with the rest retrieved from reference TRBV28 and TRBJ2-7, is DVKVTQSSRYLVKRTGEKVFLECVQDMDHENMFWYRQDPGLGLRLIYFSYDVKMKEKGDIPEGYSVSREKKERFSLILESASTNQTSMYLCASSLRMSPYEQYFGPGTRLTVT.

This clone was counted between two and nine times. The chain has TRBV29-1 and TRBJ1-1; D remains unclear. V was shortened by 0 bases and J by 6 bases, with 11 bases between the two germline ends. Germline CDR1 reads SQVTM; CDR2 reads ANQGSEA. This CDR3 has 13 residues. The CDR3 loop is CSVEEVLFAEAFF. CDR3 bases: TGCAGCGTTGAAGAAGTACTATTCGCTGAAGCTTTCTTT.